This entry is about one T cell receptor (beta chain). Which antigen it targets is not known. Base qualities are missing; no much larger clone stands one base away. This record belongs to a study of shared clonotypes between healthy human individuals (dated by TCRdb to between 2020 and 2021). About the study as a whole: The cohort comprised a couple of women and a few men aged 18 to 49 years. To increase sequencing depth and limit assay-specific biases, TCR repertoire library preparation and sequencing were carried out by different laboratories using diverse techniques. Per donor, leukapheresis produced somewhere between about 0.94 and 9.5 billion PBMCs. Blood TCR repertoires of five healthy adults were deeply sequenced to estimate repertoire size and the extent of clonotype sharing between individuals. For each donor, CD4 naive and CD4 memory were each given three plates, CD8 naive was given two plates, and CD8 memory was given one plate.

Trimming removed 3 bases from V and 5 bases from J, leaving 16 bases between the germline ends. CDR1 and CDR2, per the germline V gene, are SGHAT and FQNNGV. Inclusive of the bounding cysteine and phenylalanine, the CDR3 is 15 residues long. Here the CDR3 DNA is all that survives: 45 bases in frame from base 1. Using the deep immunoSEQ assay, TCR CDR3 regions were amplified from genomic DNA by multiplex PCR. Extracted genomic DNA from each cell subset was distributed evenly across all wells of several immunoSEQ 96-well plates, and each plate was treated as a replicate. Each replicate PCR for sorted subsets received around 210 ng genomic DNA, equal to about 30,000 T cell genomes. Purified libraries were measured with a Qubit 3.0 fluorometer, size-checked on a Bioanalyzer 2100, and measured again with the KAPA Library Quantification kit. Every immunoSEQ 96-well plate was sequenced on a dedicated single-read 150-cycle Illumina NextSeq 550 flow cell. As for the authors' bioinformatics: Because the immunoSEQ output included only junctional sequences and no quality scores, the filtering could not be the same as the filtering used for full-length reads. Sequences were annotated with PyIR, a Python wrapper for IgBLAST v1.9, and V/J genes and CDR3 were assigned using IMGT germline references. Any read was removed if the V/J assignment was weak (E-value above 1e-6), the CDR3 was missing, or the read contained stop codons, out-of-frame junctions, or ambiguous translated residues. A V3J clonotype was defined by an identical inferred V gene, J gene, and CDR3 amino acid sequence. To compute the percentage overlap between repertoires, the number of shared unique clonotypes was divided by the size of the smaller repertoire. Richness of each repertoire was evaluated using RTK rarefaction, the Chao1 estimator, and Recon v2.1 estimates of unobserved clonotypes. For all TCRbeta clonotypes obtained by the gDNA method from a handful of donors, generation probabilities were computed with OLGA. Drawn from immuneACCESS, this table holds only the in-frame rearrangements with V and J called that TCRdb kept. Clones are partly lost; checked studies trace under half to an unresolved V gene and leave the rest unexplained. V and J calls and clone size are as listed in that table; D and trimming were resolved from the DNA. The sample data list approximately 650,000 clones, and nearly 97% of these were observed just once. The ten largest make up 0.1% to 0.11% of the sample.

Overall study outcomes, separate from this receptor: Sampling was restricted to blood, and TCR repertoires in tissues likely differ from the TCR repertoires found in blood. Because the study included only a small number of donors, the genetic and exposure-history diversity represented was limited. Across a few donors, 4.5% to 6.5% of naive CD4, around 3.5% of naive CD8, about 2.3% of memory CD4, and around 0.4% of memory CD8 clonotypes were shared. Clonotypes shared by all four sorted-subset donors showed higher generation probabilities than non-shared clonotypes. Pairwise subsampling led to the expectation that sequencing depth would affect the degree of clonotype sharing among donors. Rarefaction of sorted-subset datasets indicated incomplete sequencing despite the large sequencing depth. Naive subsets generally had larger estimated clonotype richness than memory subsets.

For the CD8 naive samples, CD45RO-negative cells were positively selected for CCR7, yielding a CD45RA+CCR7+ population from which TemRA cells were excluded. The donors were healthy, HIV-negative adults who had no recently reported acute infections or vaccinations. Every donor was a Caucasian adult residing in Nashville, Tennessee, USA. Blood was obtained by leukapheresis, after which PBMCs were separated by Ficoll-Histopaque density gradient centrifugation and cryopreserved in liquid nitrogen vapor phase. Purity and quantity of every magnetically sorted T cell population were checked by analytical flow cytometry. From each sorted fraction, genomic DNA was isolated and quantified by UV absorbance on a Nanodrop 2000c.

The rearranged chain carries TRBV11-2 and TRBJ2-5; the D gene assignment is ambiguous. Sequenced: naive CD8+ T cells sorted from blood. Reading the label with the study, this specimen's cell subset or site is: CD45RA+CCR7+. The TCR was taken from a woman between 25 and 40 years old in good health. The CDR3 reads as follows: CASSFYSSKGETQYF. At the DNA level, the sequence is TGTGCCAGCAGCTTTTACTCCTCCAAAGGGGAGACCCAGTACTTC.